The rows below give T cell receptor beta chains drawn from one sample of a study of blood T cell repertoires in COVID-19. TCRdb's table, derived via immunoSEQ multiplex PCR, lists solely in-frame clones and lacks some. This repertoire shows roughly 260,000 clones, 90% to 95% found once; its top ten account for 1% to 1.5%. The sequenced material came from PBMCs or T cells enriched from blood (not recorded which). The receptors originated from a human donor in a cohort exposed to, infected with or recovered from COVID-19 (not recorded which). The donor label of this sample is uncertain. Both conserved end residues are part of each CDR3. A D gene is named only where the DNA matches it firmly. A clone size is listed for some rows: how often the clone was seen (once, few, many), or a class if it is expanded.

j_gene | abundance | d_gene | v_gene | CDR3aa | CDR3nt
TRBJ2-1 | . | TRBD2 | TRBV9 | CASSPWTSGRDNEQFF | TGTGCCAGCAGCCCGTGGACTAGCGGGCGGGACAATGAGCAGTTCTTC
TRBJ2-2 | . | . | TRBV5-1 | CASSRGQNTGELFF | TGCGCCAGCAGCCGAGGACAGAACACCGGGGAGCTGTTTTTT
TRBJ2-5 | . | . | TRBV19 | CASSIGQAQETQYF | TGTGCCAGTAGTATCGGTCAGGCCCAAGAGACCCAGTACTTC
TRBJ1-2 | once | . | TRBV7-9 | CASSSQDTYGYTF | TGTGCCAGCAGCTCACAGGACACCTATGGCTACACCTTC
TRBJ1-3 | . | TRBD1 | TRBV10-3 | CAISETGENTIYF | TGTGCCATCAGTGAGACAGGGGAAAACACCATATATTTT
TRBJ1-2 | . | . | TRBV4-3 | CASSQEATPRYGYTF | TGCGCCAGCAGCCAAGAGGCGACACCTCGCTATGGCTACACCTTC
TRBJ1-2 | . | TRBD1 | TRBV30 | CAFYRGLNGYTF | TGTGCCTTCTACAGGGGGCTCAATGGCTACACCTTC
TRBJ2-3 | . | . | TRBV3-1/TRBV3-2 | CASSQGLVTDTQYF | TGTGCCAGCAGCCAGGGACTTGTCACAGATACGCAGTATTTT
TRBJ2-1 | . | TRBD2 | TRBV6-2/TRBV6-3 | CASSALSGGGLEQFF | TGTGCCAGCAGTGCTTTAAGCGGGGGGGGATTAGAGCAGTTCTTC
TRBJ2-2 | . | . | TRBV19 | CASSLTGGAKSGELFF | TGTGCCAGTAGTTTGACAGGTGGCGCGAAGTCCGGGGAGCTGTTTTTT
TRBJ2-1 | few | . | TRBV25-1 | CASGHDNAPYNEQFF | TGTGCCAGCGGACACGATAATGCCCCCTACAATGAGCAGTTCTTC
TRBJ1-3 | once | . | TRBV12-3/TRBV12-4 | CASTPGKGNTIYF | TGTGCCAGCACACCGGGGAAAGGAAACACCATATATTTT
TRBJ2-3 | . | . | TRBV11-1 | CASSFYPTSTDTQYF | TGTGCCAGCAGCTTTTACCCCACTAGCACAGATACGCAGTATTTT
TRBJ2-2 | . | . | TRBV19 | CASSPDRNTGELFF | TGTGCCAGTAGTCCCGACAGAAACACCGGGGAGCTGTTTTTT
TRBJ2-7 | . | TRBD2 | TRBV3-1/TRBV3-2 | CASSRGAGGDFEQYF | TGTGCCAGCAGCCGAGGAGCGGGGGGGGATTTCGAGCAGTACTTC
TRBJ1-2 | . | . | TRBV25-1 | CASSESGSTYGYTF | TGTGCCAGCAGTGAGTCCGGGAGTACGTATGGCTACACCTTC
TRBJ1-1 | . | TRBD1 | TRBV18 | CASSPMGTEALEAFF | TGTGCCAGCTCACCAATGGGGACAGAGGCATTAGAAGCTTTCTTT
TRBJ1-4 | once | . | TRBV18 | CASSPPDSGVVFF | TGTGCCAGCTCACCCCCGGACTCCGGGGTGGTGTTTTTT
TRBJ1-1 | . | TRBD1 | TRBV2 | CASSVPGQGTEAFF | TGTGCCAGCAGTGTTCCGGGACAGGGAACTGAAGCTTTCTTT
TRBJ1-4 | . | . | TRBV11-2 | CASSLLNEKLFF | TGTGCCAGCAGCTTACTGAATGAAAAACTGTTTTTT
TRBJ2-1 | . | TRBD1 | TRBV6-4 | CASSDSTEGAGEQFF | TGTGCCAGCAGTGACTCGACAGAGGGGGCAGGGGAGCAGTTCTTC
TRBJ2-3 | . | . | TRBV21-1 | CASSPPGTDTQYF | TGTGCCAGCAGCCCCCCAGGCACAGATACGCAGTATTTT
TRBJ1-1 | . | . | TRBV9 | CASSLSPQRTEAFF | TGTGCCAGCAGCCTCTCCCCACAGCGGACTGAAGCTTTCTTT
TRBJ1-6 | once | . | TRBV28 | CASSLNNSPLHF | TGTGCCAGCAGCCTCAACAACTCACCCCTCCACTTT
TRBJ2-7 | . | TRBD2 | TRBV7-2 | CASSLVGAGGGYEQYF | TGTGCCAGCAGCTTGGTCGGAGCGGGGGGCGGGTACGAGCAGTACTTC
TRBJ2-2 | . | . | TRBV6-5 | CASSYLRGNTGELFF | TGTGCCAGCAGTTACTTACGGGGGAACACCGGGGAGCTGTTTTTT
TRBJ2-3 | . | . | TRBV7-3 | CASSPGTDTQYF | TGTGCCAGCAGCCCAGGCACAGATACGCAGTATTTT
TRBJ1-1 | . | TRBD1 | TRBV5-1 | CASSSGQGTEAFF | TGCGCCAGCAGCTCGGGACAGGGAACTGAAGCTTTCTTT
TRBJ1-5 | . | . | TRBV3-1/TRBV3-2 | CASSHGTEQPQHF | TGTGCCAGCAGCCACGGAACAGAACAGCCCCAGCATTTT
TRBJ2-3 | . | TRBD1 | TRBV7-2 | CASSFTGDRTDTQYF | TGTGCCAGCAGCTTCACAGGGGATCGCACAGATACGCAGTATTTT
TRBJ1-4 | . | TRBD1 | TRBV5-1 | CASSLDKGGGNEKLFF | TGCGCCAGCAGCTTGGACAAAGGGGGCGGGAATGAAAAACTGTTTTTT
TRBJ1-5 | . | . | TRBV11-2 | CASSSDSGGQPQHF | TGTGCCAGCAGCTCTGACAGCGGGGGTCAGCCCCAGCATTTT
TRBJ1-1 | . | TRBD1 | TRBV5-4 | CASSLPDRGDTEAFF | TGTGCCAGCAGCTTGCCCGACAGGGGGGACACTGAAGCTTTCTTT
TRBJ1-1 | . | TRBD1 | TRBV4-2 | CASSQDQGARGTEAFF | TGTGCCAGCAGCCAAGATCAGGGGGCGCGTGGCACTGAAGCTTTCTTT
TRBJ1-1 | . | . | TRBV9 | CASNPTGQNTEAFF | TGTGCCAGCAACCCGACAGGCCAAAACACTGAAGCTTTCTTT
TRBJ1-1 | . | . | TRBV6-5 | CASSYSWGRGTEAFF | TGTGCCAGCAGTTACTCGTGGGGGCGAGGCACTGAAGCTTTCTTT
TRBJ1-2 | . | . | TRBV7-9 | CASSLKGLGQDGYTF | TGTGCCAGCAGCTTAAAAGGGCTGGGGCAGGATGGCTACACCTTC
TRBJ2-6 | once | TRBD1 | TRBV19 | CASSRDRAFGANVLTF | TGTGCCAGTAGTCGGGACAGGGCTTTTGGGGCCAACGTCCTGACTTTC
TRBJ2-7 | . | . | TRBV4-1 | CASSAIQDPGDYEQYF | TGCGCCAGCAGCGCCATCCAGGACCCGGGGGACTACGAGCAGTACTTC
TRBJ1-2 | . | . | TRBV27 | CASSSFDRSYGYTF | TGTGCCAGCAGTTCCTTCGACAGGAGCTATGGCTACACCTTC
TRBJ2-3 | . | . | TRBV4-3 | CASSQGGLTDTQYF | TGCGCCAGCAGCCAAGGAGGACTGACAGATACGCAGTATTTT
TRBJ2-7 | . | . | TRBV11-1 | CASSFESGDEQYF | TGTGCCAGCAGCTTTGAATCGGGGGACGAGCAGTACTTC
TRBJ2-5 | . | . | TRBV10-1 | CASSAGELETQYF | TGCGCCAGCAGTGCGGGGGAATTAGAGACCCAGTACTTC
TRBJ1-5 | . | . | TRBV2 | CASSVGRASNQPQHF | TGTGCCAGCAGTGTGGGGAGGGCTAGCAATCAGCCCCAGCATTTT
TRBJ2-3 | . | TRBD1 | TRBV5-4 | CASSLIVATGQNTQYF | TGTGCCAGCAGCTTGATCGTCGCGACAGGGCAAAATACGCAGTATTTT
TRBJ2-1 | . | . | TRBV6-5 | CASSYSTGEQFF | TGTGCCAGCAGTTACTCTACGGGAGAGCAGTTCTTC
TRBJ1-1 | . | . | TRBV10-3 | CAIGVTDSTEAFF | TGTGCCATCGGGGTGACAGATTCTACTGAAGCTTTCTTT
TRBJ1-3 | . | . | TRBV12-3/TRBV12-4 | CASGRGTGNTIYF | TGTGCCAGCGGGAGGGGTACTGGAAACACCATATATTTT
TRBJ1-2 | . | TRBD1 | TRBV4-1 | CASSQVEGARGYTF | TGCGCCAGCAGCCAAGTGGAGGGGGCGCGTGGCTACACCTTC
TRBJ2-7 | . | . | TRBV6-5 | CASTPAGQGYEQYF | TGTGCCAGCACTCCCGCAGGTCAGGGGTACGAGCAGTACTTC
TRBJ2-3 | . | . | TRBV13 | CASSLGLRTDTQYF | TGTGCCAGTTCCCTCGGACTTCGCACAGATACGCAGTATTTT
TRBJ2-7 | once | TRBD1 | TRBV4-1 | CASRRTGGSREQYF | TGCGCCAGCAGGAGGACAGGGGGCTCTAGGGAGCAGTACTTC
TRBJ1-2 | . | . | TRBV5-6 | CASSPGAGVYGYTF | TGTGCCAGCAGCCCCGGGGCAGGGGTATATGGCTACACCTTC
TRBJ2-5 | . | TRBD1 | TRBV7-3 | CASSLTPDRGRETQYF | TGTGCCAGCAGCTTAACCCCGGACAGGGGGCGAGAGACCCAGTACTTC
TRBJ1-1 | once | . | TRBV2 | CASSKGAALNTEAFF | TGTGCCAGCAGTAAAGGGGCAGCTTTGAACACTGAAGCTTTCTTT
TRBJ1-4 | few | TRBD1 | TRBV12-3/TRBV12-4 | CASRGTGDEKLFF | TGTGCCAGCAGGGGGACAGGGGATGAAAAACTGTTTTTT
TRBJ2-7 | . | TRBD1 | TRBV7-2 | CASSLGQGATYEQYF | TGTGCCAGCAGCCTGGGACAGGGGGCAACCTACGAGCAGTACTTC
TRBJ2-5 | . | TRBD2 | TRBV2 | CASSPISGGYQETQYF | TGTGCCAGCAGTCCCATTAGCGGGGGGTACCAAGAGACCCAGTACTTC